This TCR beta chain was observed in a study of T cells in Graves' hyperthyroidism and ophthalmopathy. TCR beta CDR3 regions were amplified from RNA transcripts. First-round RT-PCR targeting the TCR CDR3 was performed with the HTBI primer set. Each CDR3 protein gets one entry after TCRdb re-called the multiplex PCR reads with MiXCR. Of around 500,000 distinct CDR3 sequences in the sample, more than 15% are singletons; the top ten hold 25% to 30%. The CDR3 extends over 14 amino acids. Per the germline V gene, CDR1 is SGHAT and CDR2 is FQDESV (reference sequence). Trimming took 3 bases from V and 7 from J, leaving 13 bases between them.

Input material: blood. J is TRBJ2-1 and V is TRBV11-1, with D uncertain. This clonotype originated in a woman in her 30s with Graves' ophthalmopathy. The CDR3 bases are TGTGCCAGCAGCTTGTCCCCATCGGAAAATGAGCAGTTCTTC. Translation: CASSLSPSENEQFF.